The entry below gives a single T cell receptor beta chain sequence along with its context. What this receptor recognizes is not known. Per-base qualities were not stored, and no clone one base away is much larger. Enrolling through a virtual design, the prospective study's participants ranged in age from roughly 18 to 89 years and lived across 20 to 30 United States geographic areas. To assign participants to cohorts, the prospective study relied on clinical history that participants themselves reported in a screening survey and a study questionnaire. Recovered participants in ImmuneRACE Cohort 3 were defined as having two consecutive negative NP/OP PCR tests, clearance from a healthcare professional, or resolution of symptoms. Mobile phlebotomists in the prospective study collected whole blood, serum and a nasopharyngeal or oropharyngeal swab from every participant. Participants in the prospective study had the option to provide additional blood draws and questionnaires over a roughly two-month period. Prospective study blood samples were shipped either frozen or at room temperature before DNA extraction.

The data stem from a study of blood T cell repertoires in COVID-19 (dated by TCRdb to 2018 to 2020). The study in broad terms: The collaborator samples originated in the United States, Italy and Spain and spanned the acute and convalescent phases of COVID-19. The prospective study material was composed of cDNA or gDNA derived from T cells, B-cell-depleted T cells, or PBMCs. Subjects who had been exposed to COVID-19, were actively infected with it, or had recovered from it provided the deeply sampled blood TCRbeta repertoires that made up the dataset. The repertoires were made available in a free public database intended to serve as a resource for research on the immune response to SARS-CoV-2. The samples were drawn from two sources: the first 160 participants of the ongoing ImmuneRACE study, and 1,000 to 1,500 subjects contributed by 6 global collaborators. Sample metadata almost always included a de-identified subject ID, COVID-19 status, age in years and sex. Where available, HLA class I and class II types were taken from metadata supplied by the sample provider and were not determined by assay-based typing.

Study-wide findings and limitations: Clinical and demographic metadata were provided uncurated, with the amount varying by source and participant.

Including the terminal cysteine and phenylalanine, the CDR3 comprises 16 residues. Just CDR3 DNA is preserved here, 48 bases in frame from base 1. Per the germline V gene, SNHLY is the CDR1 and FYNNEI is the CDR2. Trimming at the junction amounts to 5 bases on V and 7 bases on J, and the germline ends lie 24 bases apart. TCRbeta CDR3 regions were amplified from genomic DNA using the immunoSEQ Assay, a bias-controlled multiplex PCR. For the original study's pipeline: Nucleated cell counts per sample were estimated from amplification of reference gene primers within the assay. To quantify the absolute abundance of each unique TCRbeta CDR3 rearrangement, sequence reads were collapsed and filtered. Productive Simpson clonality was computed per sample as the square root of Simpson's diversity index over productive rearrangements. TCRdb holds this immuneACCESS table with in-frame rearrangements only. Some clones are missing; in checked studies, unresolved V genes explain under half, and the rest has no known cause. V and J calls and clone size are copied from that table; D and trimming were computed from the DNA. Within this sample are about 500,000 clones, with approximately 86% of them counted one time only. The top ten clonotypes cover 0.7% of the sample.

The chain joins TRBV2 to TRBJ2-7; TRBD1 is possibly the D segment (5 matching bases). Material: PBMCs or T cells enriched from blood (not recorded which). The TCR originated in a woman between 18 and 29 years old who had recovered from COVID-19. The CDR3: CASSRLQGVPHKEQYF. Read as DNA, the sequence is TGTGCCAGCAGTCGCTTACAAGGGGTTCCCCACAAGGAGCAGTACTTC.